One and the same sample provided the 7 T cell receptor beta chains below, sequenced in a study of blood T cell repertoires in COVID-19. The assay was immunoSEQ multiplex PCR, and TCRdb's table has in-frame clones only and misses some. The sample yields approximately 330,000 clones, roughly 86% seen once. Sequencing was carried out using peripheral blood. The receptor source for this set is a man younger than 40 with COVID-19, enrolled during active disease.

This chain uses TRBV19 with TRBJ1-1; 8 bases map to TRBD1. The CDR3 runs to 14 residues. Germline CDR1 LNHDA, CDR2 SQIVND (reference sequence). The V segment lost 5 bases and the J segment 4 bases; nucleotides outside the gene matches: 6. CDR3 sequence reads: CASSLSGGFTEAFF. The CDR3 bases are TGTGCCAGTAGTCTTTCAGGGGGCTTCACTGAAGCTTTCTTT.

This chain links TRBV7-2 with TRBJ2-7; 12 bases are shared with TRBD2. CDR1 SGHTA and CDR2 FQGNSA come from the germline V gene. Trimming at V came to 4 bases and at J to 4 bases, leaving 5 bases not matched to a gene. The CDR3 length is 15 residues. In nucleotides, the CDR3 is TGTGCCAGCAGCTCAAGACTAGCGGGAGAGTACGAGCAGTACTTC. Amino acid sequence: CASSSRLAGEYEQYF.

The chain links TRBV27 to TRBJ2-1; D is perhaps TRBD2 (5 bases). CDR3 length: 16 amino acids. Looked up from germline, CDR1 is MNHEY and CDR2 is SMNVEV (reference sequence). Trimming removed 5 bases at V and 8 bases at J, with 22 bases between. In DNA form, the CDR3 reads TGTGCCAGCAGTACATACCCATCTATTTCCGGGGATGAGCAGTTCTTC. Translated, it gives CASSTYPSISGDEQFF.

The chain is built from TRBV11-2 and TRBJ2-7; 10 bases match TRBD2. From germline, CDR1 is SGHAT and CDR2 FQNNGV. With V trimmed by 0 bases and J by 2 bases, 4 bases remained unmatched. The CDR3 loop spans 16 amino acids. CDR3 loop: CASSLDAGLAAYEQYF. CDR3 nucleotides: TGTGCCAGCAGCTTAGATGCCGGACTAGCGGCCTACGAGCAGTACTTC.

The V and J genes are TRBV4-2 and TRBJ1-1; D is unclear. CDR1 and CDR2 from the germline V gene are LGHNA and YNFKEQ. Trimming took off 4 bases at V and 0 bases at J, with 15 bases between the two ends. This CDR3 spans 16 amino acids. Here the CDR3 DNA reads TGTGCCAGCAGCCCCTTTTGGGGAGCGATGAACACTGAAGCTTTCTTT. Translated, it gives CASSPFWGAMNTEAFF.

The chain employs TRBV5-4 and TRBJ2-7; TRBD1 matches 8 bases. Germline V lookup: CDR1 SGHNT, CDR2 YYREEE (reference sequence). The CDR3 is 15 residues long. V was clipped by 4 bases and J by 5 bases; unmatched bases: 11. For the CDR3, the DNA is TGTGCCAGCAGCCCCAGGGGGCTTGGGCCGGACGAGCAGTACTTC. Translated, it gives CASSPRGLGPDEQYF.

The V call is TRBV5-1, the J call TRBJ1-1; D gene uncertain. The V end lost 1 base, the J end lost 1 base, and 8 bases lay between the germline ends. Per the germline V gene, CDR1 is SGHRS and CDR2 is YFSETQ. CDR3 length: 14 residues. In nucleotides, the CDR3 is TGCGCCAGCAGCTTGATCGCAGGGAACACTGAAGCTTTCTTT. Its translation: CASSLIAGNTEAFF. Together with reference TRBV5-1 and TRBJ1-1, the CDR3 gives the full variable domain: KAGVTQTPRYLIKTRGQQVTLSCSPISGHRSVSWYQQTPGQGLQFLFEYFSETQRNKGNFPGRFSGRQFSNSRSEMNVSTLELGDSALYLCASSLIAGNTEAFFGQGTRLTVV.